This TCR beta chain is from a study of Graves' ophthalmopathy and Graves' hyperthyroidism. Beta-chain TCR CDR3 regions were amplified from RNA transcripts. After a first-round RT-PCR with HTBI primers, a second-round multiplex PCR was run. TCRdb reprocessed the multiplex PCR reads with MiXCR, giving one entry per CDR3 protein. The table lists over 650,000 distinct CDR3 sequences, about 41% of them singletons, with about 3.3% in the top ten. Fresh peripheral blood (more than 9 ml) yielded the PBMCs. This CDR3 has 15 residues. CDR1 is SGHRS, CDR2 YFSETQ, per germline. Trimming removed 0 bases from V and 6 bases from J, with 10 bases in between.

The V and J genes are TRBV5-1 and TRBJ1-6; D is ambiguous. This TCR derives from an adult man with Graves' ophthalmopathy. Sequencing used peripheral blood. The CDR3 is CASSLEQRVNSPLHF. As DNA, the CDR3 is TGCGCCAGCAGCTTGGAGCAGCGCGTTAATTCACCCCTCCACTTT.